This entry is about one TCR beta chain. Antigen unknown. The data originate from a study of T cell clonotyping in hematopoietic cell transplantation. Background on the study: Cytoreduction preceded collection of pretransplant recipient samples.

The time point here: recipient sample about 28 days before transplant, after cytoreduction. Recipient blood drawn about 28 days pretransplant and days 30, 100, 180 after. TCRdb's table, derived via immunoSEQ multiplex PCR, lists solely in-frame clones and lacks some. The sample consists of under 45,000 clones, roughly 95% of them appearing once. Regarding the study as a whole: Recipient TCR diversity dropped after transplant; expanded clonotypes rose from day 30 to 180. Higher Inverse Simpson Index values in graft donor and pretransplant recipient predicted broader posttransplant TCR diversity.

This material consisted of peripheral blood mononuclear cells, taken before stem cell transplant. This TCR was sampled from a man aged 40-49 years with chronic myeloid leukemia. Some clones in this sample may be carry-over from other donors' samples.

This chain's CDR3 is CASSLEAGQGGSPLHF. CDR3 nucleotide sequence: TGTGCCAGCAGCCTAGAGGCCGGGCAGGGCGGTTCACCCCTCCACTTT. This rearrangement joins TRBV28 to TRBJ1-6; D is possibly TRBD1 (5 bases). Trimming removed 6 bases at V and 9 bases at J, with 21 bases between. The CDR3 is made up of 16 amino acids. Looked up from germline, CDR1 is MDHEN and CDR2 is SYDVKM.